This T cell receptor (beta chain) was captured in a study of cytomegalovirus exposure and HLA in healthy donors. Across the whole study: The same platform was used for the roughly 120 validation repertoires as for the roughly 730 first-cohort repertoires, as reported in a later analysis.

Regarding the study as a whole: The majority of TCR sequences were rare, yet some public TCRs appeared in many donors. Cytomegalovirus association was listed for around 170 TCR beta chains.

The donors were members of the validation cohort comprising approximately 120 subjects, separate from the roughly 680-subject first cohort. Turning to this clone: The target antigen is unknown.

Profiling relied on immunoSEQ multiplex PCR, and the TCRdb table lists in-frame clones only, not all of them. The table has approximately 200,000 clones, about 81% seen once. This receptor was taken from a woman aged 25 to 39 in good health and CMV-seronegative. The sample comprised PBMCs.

The CDR3 DNA reads TGTGCCAGTCAGGACAGGGGGGGTTTCAATCAGCCCCAGCATTTT. As protein: CASQDRGGFNQPQHF. The chain is built from TRBV2 and TRBJ1-5; 10 nucleotides match TRBD1. This CDR3 spans 15 amino acids. Germline V gene data show CDR1 as SNHLY and CDR2 as FYNNEI. V lost 9 bases to trimming and J lost 3 bases; unmatched junction nucleotides: 8.